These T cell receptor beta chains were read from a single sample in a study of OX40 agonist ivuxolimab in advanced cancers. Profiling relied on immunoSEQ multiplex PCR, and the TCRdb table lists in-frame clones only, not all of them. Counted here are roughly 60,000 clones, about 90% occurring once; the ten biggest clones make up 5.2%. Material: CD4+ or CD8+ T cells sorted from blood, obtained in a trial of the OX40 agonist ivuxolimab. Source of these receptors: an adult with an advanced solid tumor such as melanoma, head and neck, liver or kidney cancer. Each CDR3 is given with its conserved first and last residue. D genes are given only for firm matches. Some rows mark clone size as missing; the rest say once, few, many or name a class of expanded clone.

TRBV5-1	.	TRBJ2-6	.	CASSLEASSGANVLTF	TGCGCCAGCAGCTTGGAGGCCAGTTCCGGGGCCAACGTCCTGACTTTC
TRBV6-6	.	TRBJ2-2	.	CASSYLPSVGELFF	TGTGCCAGCAGTTACTTGCCTAGCGTGGGGGAGCTGTTTTTT
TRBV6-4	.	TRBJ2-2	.	CASSLDKTGELFF	TGTGCCAGTTCCCTTGACAAAACCGGGGAGCTGTTTTTT
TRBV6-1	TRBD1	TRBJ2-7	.	CASSDTYPGQGFIGYEQYF	TGTGCCAGCAGTGATACCTACCCGGGACAGGGATTTATAGGTTACGAGCAGTACTTC
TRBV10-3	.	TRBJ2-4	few	CAISALETRGLAKNIQYF	TGTGCCATCAGTGCCCTAGAGACCCGGGGGCTAGCCAAAAACATTCAGTACTTC
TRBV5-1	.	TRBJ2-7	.	CASSLPTYPGLRSYEQYF	TGCGCCAGCAGCTTACCGACTTACCCGGGACTCAGATCCTACGAGCAGTACTTC
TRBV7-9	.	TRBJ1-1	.	CASSPNEGSTEAFF	TGTGCCAGCAGCCCTAACGAGGGGAGCACTGAAGCTTTCTTT
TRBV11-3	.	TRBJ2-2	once	CASSLGTGTGELFF	TGTGCCAGCAGCTTAGGAACAGGGACAGGGGAGCTGTTTTTT
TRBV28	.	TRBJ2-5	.	CASSVPLETQYF	TGTGCCAGCAGTGTCCCGCTAGAGACCCAGTACTTC
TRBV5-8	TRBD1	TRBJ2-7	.	CASSSRTGRGTYEQYF	TGTGCCAGCAGCAGTCGGACAGGCAGAGGGACCTACGAGCAGTACTTC
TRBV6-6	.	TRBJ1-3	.	CASSYSGYSGNTIYF	TGTGCCAGCAGTTACTCGGGGTACTCTGGAAACACCATATATTTT
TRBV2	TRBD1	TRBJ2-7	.	CASHRDRSTYEQYF	TGTGCCAGCCACCGGGACAGGAGTACCTACGAGCAGTACTTC
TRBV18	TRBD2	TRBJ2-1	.	CASSPGGSSGGGEQFF	TGTGCCAGCTCACCCGGAGGGTCTAGCGGGGGAGGGGAGCAGTTCTTC
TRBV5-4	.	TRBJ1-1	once	CASSLVGNRVGTEAFF	TGTGCCAGCAGCTTGGTCGGAAACAGGGTGGGAACTGAAGCTTTCTTT
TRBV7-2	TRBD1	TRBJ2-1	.	CASSVTTGANEQFF	TGTGCCAGCAGCGTAACGACAGGGGCCAATGAGCAGTTCTTC
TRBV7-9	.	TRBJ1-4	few	CASSFSREKLFF	TGTGCCAGCAGCTTTAGTCGGGAAAAACTGTTTTTT
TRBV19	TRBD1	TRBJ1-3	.	CASRVTGDGNTIYF	TGTGCCAGTAGGGTTACAGGGGATGGAAACACCATATATTTT